This T cell receptor beta chain is drawn from a study of OX40 agonist ivuxolimab in advanced cancers. Describing the broader study: Ivuxolimab, which targeted the costimulatory receptor OX40 (CD134), was an agonistic, fully human IgG2 monoclonal antibody. Partial responses were achieved by three dose-escalation patients, of whom one had hepatocellular carcinoma and two had cutaneous melanoma. Among the approximately 54 dose-escalation patients, around 20 had hepatocellular carcinoma, 15 or so melanoma, 9 renal cell carcinoma and 9 head and neck cancer. Peripheral TCRbeta sequencing was intended to test whether TCR sequence diversity was altered and clonal T-cell expansion was caused by ivuxolimab. A male proportion of roughly 80% and a mean age of approximately 55 years, ranging from 23 to 79, were recorded for the dose-escalation cohort. Patients were allowed to have had prior anti-PD-1, anti-PD-L1 or anti-CTLA-4 therapy, and approximately 40% of the dose-escalation patients had previously received checkpoint inhibitors. The paper covers the monotherapy dose-escalation part of the phase I ivuxolimab trial, which included N of about 56 patients. Intravenous ivuxolimab was administered to patients every 2 weeks at six dose levels: 0.01, 0.1, 0.3, 1.5, 3 and 10 mg/kg. Results the study describes overall, beyond this receptor: Low levels of normalized T-cell clonal expansion were also seen in some nonresponding patients. Clonal expansion of both CD4+ and CD8+ blood T cells was observed from baseline to week 6 at doses 0.1 to 3.0 mg/kg. After ivuxolimab, more expanded clones were found on average in CD8+ T cells than in CD4+ T cells. In the 0.1-3.0 mg/kg groups, partial responders had among the lowest normalized peripheral clonal expansion, particularly in CD8+ T cells. Which antigens the clonally expanded peripheral T cells were specific for was not determined.

A remark on this clone: The antigen it recognizes is unknown. Per-base qualities were not stored, and no clone one base away is much larger.

Genomic DNA was isolated from the sorted cells so that the TCRbeta CDR3 region could be sequenced. TCRbeta CDR3 regions were sequenced using the immunoSEQ Assay. TCRdb stores this immuneACCESS table with in-frame sequences only. Part of the clones is absent; in the studies checked, under half of the shortfall reflects unresolved V genes, and no reason is known for the rest. The sample table holds about 55,000 clones, of which 77% were seen once. The top ten constitute roughly 6% of the sample. Taken from cysteine to phenylalanine, the CDR3 has 15 residues. The sequence is cut down to CDR3 DNA, 45 bases in frame from base 1. The germline V gene specifies LGHNA as CDR1 and YSLEER as CDR2. V gives up 1 base and J gives up 1 base, and the segment between their germline ends measures 10 bases. Patients with autoimmune disease history or receiving systemic immunosuppression were excluded from the trial. Peripheral blood for TCR sequencing was collected from all dose cohorts at baseline, on cycle 4 day 1, and on cycle 7 day 1. The samples were drawn from a first-in-human, open-label, multicenter phase I dose-escalation trial of ivuxolimab. Adults with locally advanced or metastatic melanoma, renal cell, hepatocellular, or head and neck squamous cell carcinoma were enrolled in the trial. Before TCR sequencing, CD4+ and CD8+ T cells were separately sorted from peripheral blood.

The TCR originated in an adult with an advanced solid tumor such as melanoma, head and neck, liver or kidney cancer. The material was CD4+ or CD8+ T cells sorted from blood, obtained in a trial of the OX40 agonist ivuxolimab. The sequence links TRBV4-3 to TRBJ1-1, with no confident D gene call. CDR3 protein: CASSQVGVRNTEAFF. In nucleotide form, the sequence is TGCGCCAGCAGCCAAGTGGGCGTTCGGAACACTGAAGCTTTCTTT.